One T cell receptor beta chain is described in this entry. This sample is drawn from a study of blood T cell repertoires in COVID-19. Across the whole study: In each case, the material was cDNA or gDNA derived from T cells, B-cell-depleted T cells, or PBMCs.

The method was immunoSEQ multiplex PCR; TCRdb's version includes in-frame clones alone and lacks a portion of them. The sample carries a few hundred thousand clones, over 75% recorded once. Participants came from about 24 US areas, aged roughly 18 to 90 years. CDR3 length: 15 amino acids. The V end was cut by 4 bases, the J end by 0 bases, with 13 bases between. Germline V gene lookup returns CDR1 KGHSH and CDR2 LQKENI. The sequenced sample was PBMCs or T cells enriched from blood (not recorded which). The clonotype originates from a woman aged 18 to 35 who had been exposed to COVID-19. The chain carries TRBV18 and TRBJ2-7, with D maybe TRBD2 (6 bases). The CDR3 bases are TGTGCCAGCTCACAGCTGGGGGGAAGCTCCTACGAGCAGTACTTC. This sequence encodes CASSQLGGSSYEQYF.